This note documents a single TCR beta chain sequence. At one boundary the junction diverges from the germline segment, which might be a read error. The use of a sample-barcoded 5' primer and a J-beta primer mix characterized a second PCR of about 7 to 12 cycles. Each of the cDNA molecules was tagged by a template-switch adaptor with 12 random nucleotides. MiXCR was run by TCRdb on the 5' RACE reads, yielding one entry per CDR3 protein. The data show fewer than 1.5 million distinct CDR3 sequences, around two fifths seen once. This record comes from a study of blood T cells in healthy people across ages. The CDR3 is 14 residues long. Germline-derived CDR1 and CDR2 are SGHRS and YFSETQ.

The sequenced material came from blood. The clonotype originates from a woman aged 18-35 years in good health. The rearrangement uses TRBV5-1 and TRBJ1-2; D unclear. CDR3 loop: CASSLADGVRGYIF. In DNA form, the CDR3 reads TGCGCCAGCAGCTTGGCGGACGGCGTGCGTGGCTACATCTTC.